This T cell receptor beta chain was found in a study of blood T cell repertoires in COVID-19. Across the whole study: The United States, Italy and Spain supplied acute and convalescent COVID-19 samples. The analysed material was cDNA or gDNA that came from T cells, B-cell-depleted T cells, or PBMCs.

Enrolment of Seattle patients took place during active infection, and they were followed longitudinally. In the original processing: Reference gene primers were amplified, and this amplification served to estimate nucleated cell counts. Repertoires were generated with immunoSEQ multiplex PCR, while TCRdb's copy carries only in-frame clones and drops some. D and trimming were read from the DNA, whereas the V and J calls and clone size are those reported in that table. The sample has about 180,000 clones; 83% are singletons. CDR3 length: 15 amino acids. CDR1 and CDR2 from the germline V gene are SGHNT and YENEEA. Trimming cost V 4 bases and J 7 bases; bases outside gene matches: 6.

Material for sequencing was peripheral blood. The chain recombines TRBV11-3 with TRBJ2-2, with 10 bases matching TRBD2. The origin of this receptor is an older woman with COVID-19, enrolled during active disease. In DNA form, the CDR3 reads TGTGCCAGCAGCTCTCTAGCGGGAGAGGGCGGGGAGCTGTTTTTT. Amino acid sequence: CASSSLAGEGGELFF.